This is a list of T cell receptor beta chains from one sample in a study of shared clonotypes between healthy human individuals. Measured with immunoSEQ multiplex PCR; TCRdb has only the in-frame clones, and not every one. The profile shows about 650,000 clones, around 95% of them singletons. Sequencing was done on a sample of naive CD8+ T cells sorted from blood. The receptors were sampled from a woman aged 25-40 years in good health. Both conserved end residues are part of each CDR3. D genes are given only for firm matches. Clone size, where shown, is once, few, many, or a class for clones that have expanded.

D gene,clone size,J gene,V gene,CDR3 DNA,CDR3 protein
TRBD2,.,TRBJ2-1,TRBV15,TGTGCCACCAGCAGAGATAAAGGACTAGCGGGAGGGGACCTTTCCTACAATGAGCAGTTCTTC,CATSRDKGLAGGDLSYNEQFF
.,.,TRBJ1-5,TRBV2,TGTGCCAGCAGTGAATGGGGGGCAGGGCAGCCCCAGCATTTT,CASSEWGAGQPQHF
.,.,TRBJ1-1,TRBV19,TGTGCCAGTACCACTCCCCCTACAGGCAACACTGAAGCTTTCTTT,CASTTPPTGNTEAFF
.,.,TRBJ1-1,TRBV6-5,TGTGCCAGCAGTGGGGGTTACACTGAAGCTTTCTTT,CASSGGYTEAFF
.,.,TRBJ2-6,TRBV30,TGTGCCTGGAGTGACGGGCGGGGGGCCAACGTCCTGACTTTC,CAWSDGRGANVLTF
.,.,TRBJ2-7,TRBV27,TGTGCCAGCAAACTTGGGACGAGCTACGAGCAGTACTTC,CASKLGTSYEQYF
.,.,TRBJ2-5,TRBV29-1,TGCAGCGTGGAATCAGAGACCCAGTACTTC,CSVESETQYF
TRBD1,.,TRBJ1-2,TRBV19,TGTGCCAGTAGTAGTGGACAGGATAACTATGGCTACACCTTC,CASSSGQDNYGYTF
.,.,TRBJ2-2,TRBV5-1,TGCGCCAGCAGCTCTATGGAAGCGGAGCTGTTTTTT,CASSSMEAELFF
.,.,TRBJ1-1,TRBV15,TGTGCCACCAGAGAGGGCATGAACACTGAAGCTTTCTTT,CATREGMNTEAFF
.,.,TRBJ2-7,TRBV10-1,TGCGCCAGCAGTGAGTCGGGGGGATACGAGCAGTACTTC,CASSESGGYEQYF
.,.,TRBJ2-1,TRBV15,TGTGCCACCAGCGATAGCGATGTCCACAATGAGCAGTTCTTC,CATSDSDVHNEQFF
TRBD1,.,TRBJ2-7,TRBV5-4,TGTGCCAGCAGCAATCGACAGGGGGCTAAAGGCTACGAGCAGTACTTC,CASSNRQGAKGYEQYF
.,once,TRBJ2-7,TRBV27,TGTGCCAGCAGTTCCTCGGGACACTACTACGAGCAGTACTTC,CASSSSGHYYEQYF
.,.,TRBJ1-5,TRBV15,TGTGCCACCAGCAGAGATCTCTTAGGGGCGAACAATCAGCCCCAGCATTTT,CATSRDLLGANNQPQHF
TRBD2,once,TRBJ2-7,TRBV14,TGTGCCAGCAGCCGTAGCGGGAGCCCCTACTACGAGCAGTACTTC,CASSRSGSPYYEQYF
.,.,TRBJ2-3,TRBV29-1,TGCAGCGTTCCGGGGATCCCCGACACAGATACGCAGTATTTT,CSVPGIPDTDTQYF
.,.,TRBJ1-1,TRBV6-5,TGTGCCAGCAGTTCGAAGGGTATGAACACTGAAGCTTTCTTT,CASSSKGMNTEAFF
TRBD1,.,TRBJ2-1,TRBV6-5,TGTGCCAGCAGTTACTGGGACAGGGTGGGGAATGAGCAGTTCTTC,CASSYWDRVGNEQFF
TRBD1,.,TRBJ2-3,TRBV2,TGTGCCAGCCAAGAGAGGGATCAGGGGGTATGGTCAGATACGCAGTATTTT,CASQERDQGVWSDTQYF
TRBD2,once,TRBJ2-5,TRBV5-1,TGCGCCAGCAGCTCAGGACTAGCGGGAGGGCCAGGTTTGGAGACCCAGTACTTC,CASSSGLAGGPGLETQYF
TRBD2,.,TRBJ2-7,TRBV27,TGTGCCAGCAGGCCTAGCGGGACGTACGAGCAGTACTTC,CASRPSGTYEQYF
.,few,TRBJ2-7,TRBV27,TGTGCCAGCAGTGGGAGGGGACAGAACTACGAGCAGTACTTC,CASSGRGQNYEQYF
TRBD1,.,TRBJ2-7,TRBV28,TGTGCCAGCAGTTTATTCCGGGACAGCTACGACGAGCAGTACTTC,CASSLFRDSYDEQYF
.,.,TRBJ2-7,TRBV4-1,TGCGCCAGCAGCCAAGCGGTGGGCAAGGGGGCCTACGAGCAGTACTTC,CASSQAVGKGAYEQYF
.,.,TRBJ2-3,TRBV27,TGTGCCAGCACTTATACAGATACGCAGTATTTT,CASTYTDTQYF
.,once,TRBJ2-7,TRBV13,TGTGCCAGCAGCTTAGGGGGCAGCCCCTACGAGCAGTACTTC,CASSLGGSPYEQYF
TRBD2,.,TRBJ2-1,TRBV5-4,TGTGCCAGCAGCGGGCTTACTAGCGGGAGTGGTCGGAGTGAGCAGTTCTTC,CASSGLTSGSGRSEQFF
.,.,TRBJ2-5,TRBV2,TGTGCCAGCAATTCGGAGACCCAGTACTTC,CASNSETQYF
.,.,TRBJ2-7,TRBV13,TGTGCCAGCAGCTTAGTAGGGTTCGAGCAGTACTTC,CASSLVGFEQYF
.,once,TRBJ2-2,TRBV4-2,TGTGCCAGCAGCCAAGAAGAGCAAGGTTTCTATACCGGGGAGCTGTTTTTT,CASSQEEQGFYTGELFF
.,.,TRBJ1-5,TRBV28,TGTGCCAGCCAGACTGGGGCTAATCAGCCCCAGCATTTT,CASQTGANQPQHF
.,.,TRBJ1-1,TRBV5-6,TGTGCCAGCAGCTTAGGATACACTGAAGCTTTCTTT,CASSLGYTEAFF
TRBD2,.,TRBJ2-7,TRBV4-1,TGCGCCAGCAGCCAGACATTAGCGGGAGGGACTTTCGAGCAGTACTTC,CASSQTLAGGTFEQYF
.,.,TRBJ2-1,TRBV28,TGTGCCAGCAGGTCCCACAATGAGCAGTTCTTC,CASRSHNEQFF
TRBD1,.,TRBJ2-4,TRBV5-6,TGTGCCAGCAGCTATGGGACAGGGGTAAACATTCAGTACTTC,CASSYGTGVNIQYF
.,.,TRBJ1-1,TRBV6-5,TGTGCCAGCAGTTACTCAGGGGCGAACACTGAAGCTTTCTTT,CASSYSGANTEAFF
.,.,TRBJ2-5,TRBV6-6,TGTGCCAGCGGACCAACAGGAGGGATGGAGACCCAGTACTTC,CASGPTGGMETQYF
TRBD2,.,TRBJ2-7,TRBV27,TGTGCCAGCAACCACCGGGGGGGGAGCTACGAGCAGTACTTC,CASNHRGGSYEQYF
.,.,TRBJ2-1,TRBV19,TGTGCCAGTAGTATAGCCGAGGTTTCTGAGCAGTTCTTC,CASSIAEVSEQFF
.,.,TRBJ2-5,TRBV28,TGTGCCAGCAGGCTCGGGGACGGACAAGAGACCCAGTACTTC,CASRLGDGQETQYF
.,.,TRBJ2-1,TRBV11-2,TGTGCCAGCAGCCTAGGCAACAATGAGCAGTTCTTC,CASSLGNNEQFF
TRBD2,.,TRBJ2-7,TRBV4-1,TGCGCCAGCAGCCGAGGACTAGCGGGATTGTACGAGCAGTACTTC,CASSRGLAGLYEQYF
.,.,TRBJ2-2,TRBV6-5,TGTGCCAGCAGTTATGCCCAAGGGGAGCTGTTTTTT,CASSYAQGELFF
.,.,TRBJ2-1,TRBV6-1,TGTGCCAGCAGTGTGACAGTCGGTAATGAGCAGTTCTTC,CASSVTVGNEQFF
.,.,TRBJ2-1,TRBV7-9,TGTGCCAGCATCTTCTCAGGGAACAATGAGCAGTTCTTC,CASIFSGNNEQFF
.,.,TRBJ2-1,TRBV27,TGTGCCAGCCAGGGCCTTCCGACCTACAATGAGCAGTTCTTC,CASQGLPTYNEQFF
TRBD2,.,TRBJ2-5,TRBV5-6,TGTGCCAGCAGCGCCCGGGCGGGAGGGAGACAAGAGACCCAGTACTTC,CASSARAGGRQETQYF
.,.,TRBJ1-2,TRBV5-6,TGTGCCAGCAGCTTGGGTGGATCTGGGTATGGCTACACCTTC,CASSLGGSGYGYTF
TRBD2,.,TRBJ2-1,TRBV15,TGTGCCACCAGCCGGGGAACTAGCGGGAGTCGTAATGAGCAGTTCTTC,CATSRGTSGSRNEQFF
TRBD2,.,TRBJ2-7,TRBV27,TGTGCCAGCAGCCAAGCGGGGGGGTACGAGCAGTACTTC,CASSQAGGYEQYF